The rows below give T cell receptor beta chains drawn from one sample of a study of identical twins. One entry per CDR3 protein results from TCRdb running MiXCR on the 5' RACE reads. The table lists 400,000 to 500,000 distinct CDR3 sequences, about 18% of them singletons. Sequencing was performed on naive T cells sorted from blood. The receptors here all came from a man between 45 and 60 years old in good health. The CDR3 runs from the conserved cysteine through the conserved F or W. The D gene is left open where the match is weak. For some rows the clone size is stated as once, few or many, or as a class when expanded; others skip it.

V	J	D	length	size	DNA	CDR3
TRBV2	TRBJ2-3	.	16	.	TGTGCCAGCAGTGAATCGTCTAGCCGGATCACAGATACGCAGTATTTT	CASSESSSRITDTQYF
TRBV12-3/TRBV12-4	TRBJ2-7	TRBD2	14	.	TGTGCCAGCAGTTTCCCCAGCGGGGGGACCGAGCAGTACTTC	CASSFPSGGTEQYF
TRBV5-5	TRBJ2-5	TRBD1	16	few	TGTGCCAGCAGCTCGGTCCCGGGACAGGCGGGAGAGACCCAGTACTTC	CASSSVPGQAGETQYF
TRBV20-1	TRBJ1-2	.	17	few	TGCAGTGCTAGAGATTATTTTTTTGACCGTCGAAACTATGGCTACACCTTC	CSARDYFFDRRNYGYTF
TRBV12-3/TRBV12-4	TRBJ2-5	TRBD2	17	.	TGTGCCAGCAGTCCCTGGACTAGCGGGGGGGCGGAGGAGACCCAGTACTTC	CASSPWTSGGAEETQYF
TRBV7-9	TRBJ2-1	TRBD2	11	many	TGTGCCAGCAGCCGGGGGGATGAGCAGTTCTTC	CASSRGDEQFF
TRBV3-1	TRBJ1-5	.	15	many	TGTGCCAGCAGCCAAGCTACAGGGAGCAATCAGCCCCAGCATTTT	CASSQATGSNQPQHF
TRBV29-1	TRBJ2-3	.	15	.	TGCAGCGTTGAAGATTGGGGGGCCACACTAGATACGCAGTATTTT	CSVEDWGATLDTQYF
TRBV2	TRBJ2-3	.	12	many	TGTGCCAGTTCAGGAGACACAGATACGCAGTATTTT	CASSGDTDTQYF
TRBV28	TRBJ2-7	.	9	few	TGTTCGGCAGGCTACGAGCAGTACTTC	CSAGYEQYF
TRBV15	TRBJ1-5	.	18	few	TGTGCCACCAGCAGAGATAATCAACGGGGTGGTAGCAATCAGCCCCAGCATTTT	CATSRDNQRGGSNQPQHF
TRBV7-8	TRBJ1-1	.	13	many	TGTGCCAGCAGCCTGGGGAAGGGCACTGAAGCTTTCTTT	CASSLGKGTEAFF
TRBV27	TRBJ2-7	.	13	few	TGTGCCAGCGGCCCCACATTCTCCTACGAGCAGTACTTC	CASGPTFSYEQYF
TRBV5-1	TRBJ2-2	.	14	.	TGCGCCAGCAGCTATGACCCGAACACCGGGGAGCTGTTTTTT	CASSYDPNTGELFF
TRBV20-1	TRBJ2-1	TRBD2	15	many	TGCAGTGCTAGAGTGCCTAGCGGGAGGGCCAGTCGGCAGTTCTTC	CSARVPSGRASRQFF
TRBV29-1	TRBJ2-5	TRBD2	12	.	TGCAGCGTGGCCGGACTAGAAGAGACCCAGTACTTC	CSVAGLEETQYF
TRBV5-8	TRBJ2-7	.	12	.	TGTGCCAGCACCTACTCTGCCTACGAGCAGTACTTC	CASTYSAYEQYF
TRBV5-4	TRBJ1-3	.	13	.	TGTGCCAGCAGCCCGGGGACTCGAAACACCATATATTTT	CASSPGTRNTIYF
TRBV28	TRBJ2-7	TRBD2	15	many	TGTGCCAGCAGTTTATCGGCTAGCGGGGGCTACGAGCAGTACTTC	CASSLSASGGYEQYF
TRBV11-2	TRBJ2-1	.	12	.	TGTGCCAGCAGCTTAGATCGGGCTAAGCAGTTCTTC	CASSLDRAKQFF
TRBV6-5	TRBJ2-1	TRBD1	10	many	TGTGCCAGCGGCCGGGACAGACCGTTCTTC	CASGRDRPFF
TRBV9	TRBJ2-5	.	14	many	TGTGCCAGCAGCGTAGGAGGGGGGCTTGAGACCCAGTACTTC	CASSVGGGLETQYF
TRBV6-1	TRBJ2-1	TRBD2	12	many	TGTGCCAGCAGAATAGCGGGAACTGAGCAGTTCTTC	CASRIAGTEQFF
TRBV20-1	TRBJ2-3	TRBD2	16	few	TGCAGTGCTAGCCCCGGCATAGCGGGAGGAATAGATACGCAGTATTTT	CSASPGIAGGIDTQYF
TRBV20-1	TRBJ2-7	TRBD2	14	many	TGCAGCCCCCATGGACTAGCGGGGTCCTACGAGCAGTACTTC	CSPHGLAGSYEQYF
TRBV9	TRBJ2-4	.	14	many	TGTGCCAGCAGCAGCGGCCCCCTCCTGAACATTCAGTACTTC	CASSSGPLLNIQYF
TRBV20-1	TRBJ1-4	TRBD1	14	.	TGCAGTGCAACGGCGACAGGGGGCATGGGAAAACTGTTTTTT	CSATATGGMGKLFF
TRBV6-2/TRBV6-3	TRBJ2-7	TRBD2	17	.	TGTGCCAGCAGTTACCGACTAGCGGGAGGTAACTCCTACGAGCAGTACTTC	CASSYRLAGGNSYEQYF
TRBV5-1	TRBJ2-7	.	15	many	TGCGCCAGCAGCTCAGCAGCAGGGGCCGGGAACGAGCAGTACTTC	CASSSAAGAGNEQYF
TRBV3-1	TRBJ1-1	.	16	many	TGTGCCAGCAGCCTACGTCGTCCCATACAGAACACTGAAGCTTTCTTT	CASSLRRPIQNTEAFF
TRBV29-1	TRBJ1-5	TRBD1	13	few	TGCAGCGTTTCCGGGACAGGGAACCAGCCCCAGCATTTT	CSVSGTGNQPQHF
TRBV27	TRBJ2-3	TRBD2	16	few	TGTGCCAGCAGTGCTCATAGCGGGAGGCCCCCAGATACGCAGTATTTT	CASSAHSGRPPDTQYF
TRBV7-6	TRBJ2-7	.	14	few	TGTGCCAGCAGCTCGATGACAGGCTCCTACGAGCAGTACTTC	CASSSMTGSYEQYF
TRBV5-1	TRBJ1-5	.	14	many	TGCGCCAGCAGCCCTGGGGACGGCAATCAGCCCCAGCATTTT	CASSPGDGNQPQHF
TRBV12-3/TRBV12-4	TRBJ1-3	TRBD1	15	.	TGTGCCAGCAGACTTACAGGGGGCTGGGGAAACACCATATATTTT	CASRLTGGWGNTIYF
TRBV10-3	TRBJ2-2	.	12	few	TGTGCCATCAGTGGATACACCGGGGAGCTGTTTTTT	CAISGYTGELFF
TRBV15	TRBJ2-4	.	20	once	TGTGCCACCAGCAGAGATCTCCTTTTGGGACTGGAGATAGCCAAAAACATTCAGTACTTC	CATSRDLLLGLEIAKNIQYF
TRBV20-1	TRBJ2-7	.	13	few	TGCAGTGCTAGGCGTACCGGTATCTACGAGCAGTACTTC	CSARRTGIYEQYF
TRBV12-3/TRBV12-4	TRBJ2-5	.	15	.	TGTGCCAGCAGTTTAAGGGCAGAGGGGCAAGAGACCCAGTACTTC	CASSLRAEGQETQYF
TRBV20-1	TRBJ2-1	TRBD2	17	.	TGCAGTGCTAGCCTCCGGCGGGAGGGCCCCTCCTACAATGAGCAGTTCTTC	CSASLRREGPSYNEQFF